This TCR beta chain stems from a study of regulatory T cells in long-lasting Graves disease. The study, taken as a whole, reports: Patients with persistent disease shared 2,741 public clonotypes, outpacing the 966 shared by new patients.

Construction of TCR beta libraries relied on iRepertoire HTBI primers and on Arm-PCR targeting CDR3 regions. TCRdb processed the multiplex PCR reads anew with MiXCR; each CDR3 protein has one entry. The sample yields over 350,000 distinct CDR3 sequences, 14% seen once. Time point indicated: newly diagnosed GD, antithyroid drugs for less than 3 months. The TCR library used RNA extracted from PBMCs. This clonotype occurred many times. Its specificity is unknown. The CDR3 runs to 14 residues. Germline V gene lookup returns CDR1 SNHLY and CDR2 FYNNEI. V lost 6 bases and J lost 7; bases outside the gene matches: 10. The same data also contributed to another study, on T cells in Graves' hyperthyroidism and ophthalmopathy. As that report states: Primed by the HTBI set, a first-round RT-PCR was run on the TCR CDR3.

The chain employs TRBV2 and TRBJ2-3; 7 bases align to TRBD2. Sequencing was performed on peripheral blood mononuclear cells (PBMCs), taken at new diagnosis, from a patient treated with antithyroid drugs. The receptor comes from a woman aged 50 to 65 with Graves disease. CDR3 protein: CASRGLGGTNTQYF. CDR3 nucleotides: TGTGCCAGCAGGGGCCTGGGGGGGACTAATACGCAGTATTTT.